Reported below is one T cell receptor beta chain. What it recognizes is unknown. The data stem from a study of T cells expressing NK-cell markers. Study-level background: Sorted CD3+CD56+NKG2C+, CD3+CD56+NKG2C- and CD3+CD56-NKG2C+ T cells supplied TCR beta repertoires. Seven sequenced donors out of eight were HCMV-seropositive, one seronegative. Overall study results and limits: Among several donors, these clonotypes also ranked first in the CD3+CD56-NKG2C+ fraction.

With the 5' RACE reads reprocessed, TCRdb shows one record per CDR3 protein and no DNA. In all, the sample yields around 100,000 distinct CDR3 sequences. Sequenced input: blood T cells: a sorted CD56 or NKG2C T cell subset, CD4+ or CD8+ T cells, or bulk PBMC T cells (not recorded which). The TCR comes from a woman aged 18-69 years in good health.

CDR3 loop: CASRDRGLGEQYF. V usage is TRBV28 and J usage is TRBJ2-7; the D gene TCRdb calls, TRBD1, cannot be checked with no DNA. CDR3 length: 13 residues. Germline CDR1 is MDHEN and CDR2 is SYDVKM.